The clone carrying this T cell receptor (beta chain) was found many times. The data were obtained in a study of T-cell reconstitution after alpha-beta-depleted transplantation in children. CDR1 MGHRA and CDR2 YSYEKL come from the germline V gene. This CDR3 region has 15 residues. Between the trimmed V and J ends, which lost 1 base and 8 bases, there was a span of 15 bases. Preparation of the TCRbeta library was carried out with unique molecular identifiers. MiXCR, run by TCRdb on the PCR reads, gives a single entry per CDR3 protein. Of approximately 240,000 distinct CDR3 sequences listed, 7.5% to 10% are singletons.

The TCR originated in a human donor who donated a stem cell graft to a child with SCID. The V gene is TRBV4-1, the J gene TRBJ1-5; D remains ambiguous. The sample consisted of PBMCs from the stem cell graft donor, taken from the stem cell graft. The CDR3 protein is CASSQGGRRLEPQHF. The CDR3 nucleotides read TGCGCCAGCAGCCAAGGAGGACGGCGACTTGAGCCCCAGCATTTT.